The 25 T cell receptor beta chains below come from one sample, sequenced in a study of Graves' ophthalmopathy and Graves' hyperthyroidism. The authors amplified TCR beta CDR3 regions, and they did so from RNA transcripts for repertoire sequencing. Second-round multiplex PCR followed a first-round RT-PCR using HTBI primers. TCRdb analysed the multiplex PCR reads with MiXCR anew, one entry per CDR3 protein. The sample contains over a million distinct CDR3 sequences, about 36% of which appear only once. Sequenced sample: peripheral blood or thyroid tissue (not recorded which). All receptors derive from an adult man with Graves' hyperthyroidism.

This clonotype was observed a single time. This rearrangement joins TRBV10-3 to TRBJ2-5; 8 bases agree with TRBD2. V lost 10 bases and J lost 2; bases outside the gene matches: 6. The CDR3 has 13 residues. CDR1 is ENHRY, CDR2 SYGVKD, per germline. The CDR3 DNA follows: TGTGCCACCTCTCCGGGAGGGCAAGAGACCCAGTACTTC. It is translated as CATSPGGQETQYF.

Concerning this clonotype: With a far larger clone one base away, a read error is the likely cause. The chain recombines TRBV12-3 or TRBV12-4 with TRBJ1-1, with TRBD1 matching over 8 bases. This CDR3 comprises 14 residues. In nucleotides, the CDR3 is TGTACCAGCAGTACGGGGACAGGGAACACTGAAGCTTTCTTT. This gives the protein CTSSTGTGNTEAFF.

The sample holds a few counts of this clonotype. The chain recombines TRBV4-1 with TRBJ2-5; the D call may be TRBD1 or TRBD2 (6 bases each). CDR3 length equals 13 residues. Trimming left V 10 bases short and J 5 bases short, with 17 bases between. CDR1 is MGHRA and CDR2 is YSYEKL in the germline V gene. The CDR3 loop is CATSKEGDETQYF. CDR3 bases: TGCGCCACAAGTAAGGAGGGGGATGAGACCCAGTACTTC.

The V gene is TRBV27, the J gene TRBJ2-7, with 7 bases identical to TRBD2. The CDR3 runs 15 residues. Unmatched junction bases numbered 7, after V lost 4 bases and J lost 1 base. From germline, CDR1 is MNHEY and CDR2 SMNVEV (reference sequence). The CDR3 region is CASSSGGTDSYEQYF. The CDR3 coding sequence is TGTGCCAGCAGTTCCGGGGGGACGGATTCCTACGAGCAGTACTTC.

The rearrangement links TRBV4-2 to TRBJ2-2; possibly TRBD1 for D (7 bases). The CDR3 totals 15 residues. V lost 4 bases, J lost 3 bases, and 12 bases lay in between. Germline CDR1 reads LGHNA; CDR2 reads YNFKEQ. The CDR3 bases are TGTGCCAGCAGCCCTCAGGGGGGAGACACCGGGGAGCTGTTTTTT. Its translation is CASSPQGGDTGELFF.

In this sample, this clonotype turned up many times. The V call is TRBV7-8, the J call TRBJ2-7; 8 positions match TRBD1. This CDR3 comprises 19 residues. Trimming took 0 bases from V and 6 from J; bases not matched to a gene: 19. Germline values: CDR1 SGHVS, CDR2 FQNEAQ. CDR3 loop: CASSLALALTGVSYGEQYF. In nucleotides, the CDR3 is TGTGCCAGCAGCTTAGCCCTCGCCCTGACAGGGGTATCTTATGGCGAGCAGTACTTC.

In regard to this clonotype: One end of the junction is discordant with germline, which a read error may explain. The chain joins TRBV7-9 to TRBJ1-1, with 10 nucleotides matching TRBD1. CDR3 length equals 14 residues. Germline assignment: CDR1 SEHNR and CDR2 FQNEAQ (reference sequence). Here the CDR3 DNA reads TGTGCCTGCAGCACGGACAGGGGGTATACTGAAGCTTTCTTT. This translates into CACSTDRGYTEAFF. Drawing the rest from reference TRBV7-9 and TRBJ1-1, the complete variable domain is DTGVSQNPRHKITKRGQNVTFRCDPISEHNRLYWYRQTLGQGPEFLTYFQNEAQLEKSRLLSDRFSAERPKGSFSTLEIQRTEQGDSAMYLCACSTDRGYTEAFFGQGTRLTVV.

V usage is TRBV9 and J usage is TRBJ1-5, with D possibly being TRBD1 (5 bases). CDR3 length: 14 residues. CDR1 is SGDLS, CDR2 YYNGEE, per germline. The ends were cut back, 5 bases at V and 7 bases at J, with 16 bases in the middle. CDR3 region: CASRGTQVGQPQHF. In DNA form, the CDR3 reads TGTGCCAGCAGGGGGACGCAGGTTGGACAGCCCCAGCATTTT.

The rearrangement links TRBV6-2 or TRBV6-3 to TRBJ2-2; D is unclear. The CDR3 length is 14 residues. CDR1 is MNHEY and CDR2 is SVGEGT in the germline V gene. Trimming took off 5 bases at V and 3 bases at J, with 10 bases between the two ends. DNA for the CDR3: TGTGCCAGCAGTCAAACTTGGGACACCGGGGAGCTGTTTTTT. It specifies CASSQTWDTGELFF.

The rearrangement joins TRBV6-2 or TRBV6-3 to TRBJ2-6; D could derive from TRBD1 or TRBD2 (5 bases each). Trimming removed 4 bases at V and 0 bases at J, with 10 bases between. Per the germline V gene, CDR1 is MNHEY and CDR2 is SVGEGT. The CDR3 covers 16 residues. The CDR3 region is CASSSGRRSGANVLTF. The CDR3 nucleotides read TGTGCCAGCAGTTCGGGACGGCGCTCTGGGGCCAACGTCCTGACTTTC.

This rearrangement joins TRBV11-3 to TRBJ2-2; D is unresolved. Trimming left V 1 base short and J 2 bases short, with 11 bases between. The CDR3 totals 16 residues. Per the germline V gene, CDR1 is SGHNT and CDR2 is YENEEA. The CDR3 here is CASSLGTTFNTGELFF. The CDR3 DNA reads as TGTGCCAGCAGCTTAGGAACTACCTTCAACACCGGGGAGCTGTTTTTT. The full variable domain, in which reference TRBV11-3 and TRBJ2-2 provide the parts outside the CDR3, is EAGVVQSPRYKIIEKKQPVAFWCNPISGHNTLYWYLQNLGQGPELLIRYENEEAVDDSQLPKDRFSAERLKGVDSTLKIQPAELGDSAVYLCASSLGTTFNTGELFFGEGSRLTVL.

This clonotype was counted ten times or more. The V call is TRBV12-3 or TRBV12-4, the J call TRBJ2-7; tentative D call: TRBD2 (6 bases). This CDR3 region has 13 residues. V was cut by 6 bases and J by 7 bases, with 16 bases left in between. The CDR3 loop is CASSLIGGKEQYF. The DNA for the CDR3 is TGTGCCAGCAGCCTCATTGGCGGGAAGGAGCAGTACTTC.

This chain uses TRBV11-2 with TRBJ1-1, with 7 positions matching TRBD1. J lost 6 bases, V lost 5 bases, and 3 bases had no gene match. CDR3 length: 12 amino acids. Germline V CDR1 and CDR2: SGHAT, FQNNGV. The CDR3 coding sequence is TGTGCCAGCAGCCTGGGACAGCCTGAAGCTTTCTTT. It translates to CASSLGQPEAFF.

This clonotype has ten or more counts. The genes are TRBV7-2 and TRBJ2-5, with D unclear. Germline V CDR1 and CDR2: SGHTA, FQGNSA. The V end lost 6 bases, the J end lost 2 bases, and 10 bases lay between the germline ends. This CDR3 is 13 amino acids long. CDR3: CASSRARQETQYF. CDR3 nucleotides: TGTGCCAGCAGTCGGGCGAGACAAGAGACCCAGTACTTC.

Only a few counts were recorded for this clonotype. V gene TRBV7-9 combines with J gene TRBJ2-7; 10 positions agree with TRBD1. With V trimmed by 5 bases and J by 4 bases, 8 bases remained unmatched. Germline values: CDR1 SEHNR, CDR2 FQNEAQ (reference sequence). This CDR3 has 15 amino acids. In DNA form, the CDR3 reads TGTGCCAGCAGCCGCGGGACAGGGGCGAAATACGAGCAGTACTTC. This translates into CASSRGTGAKYEQYF. The full variable domain, with the rest looked up from reference TRBV7-9 and TRBJ2-7, is DTGVSQNPRHKITKRGQNVTFRCDPISEHNRLYWYRQTLGQGPEFLTYFQNEAQLEKSRLLSDRFSAERPKGSFSTLEIQRTEQGDSAMYLCASSRGTGAKYEQYFGPGTRLTVT.

The chain has TRBV20-1 and TRBJ1-2, with TRBD1 matching over 8 bases. With V trimmed by 4 bases and J by 12 bases, 10 bases remained unmatched. Germline values: CDR1 DFQATT, CDR2 SNEGSKA (reference sequence). This CDR3 has 12 amino acids. CDR3 nucleotide sequence: TGCAGTGCTACTAGGACAGGGTCAGGAAACACCTTC. Its protein is CSATRTGSGNTF.

Worth noting for this clonotype: Given a much more abundant clone one base away, this may be a read error. The chain combines TRBV20-1 with TRBJ1-2; 7 positions match TRBD1. The CDR3 consists of 14 residues. Per the germline V gene, CDR1 is DFQATT and CDR2 is SNEGSKA (reference sequence). V lost 6 bases and J lost 5; bases outside the gene matches: 12. This CDR3 reads CSAGGPTGEYGYTF. For the CDR3, the DNA is TGCAGTGCGGGGGGGCCAACAGGGGAGTATGGCTACACCTTC.

This clonotype has at least ten counts. The chain uses TRBV10-3 and TRBJ1-2; D not resolved. V lost 3 bases and J 8 bases, leaving 10 bases between the germline ends. The CDR3 spans 12 residues. Per germline, CDR1 ENHRY and CDR2 SYGVKD. This chain's CDR3 is CAISELLEGYTF. The CDR3 nucleotides read TGTGCCATCAGTGAACTTCTCGAAGGCTACACCTTC.

This clonotype came up many times. V is TRBV12-3 or TRBV12-4 and J is TRBJ2-5; D ambiguous. Trimming took off 5 bases at V and 4 bases at J, with 8 bases between the two ends. The CDR3 sequence is 12 residues long. The CDR3 loop reads CASSPDGETQYF. DNA for the CDR3: TGTGCCAGCAGTCCGGACGGAGAGACCCAGTACTTC.

This clonotype was recorded at least ten times. The J gene is TRBJ1-6, the V gene TRBV7-9; D perhaps matches TRBD1 (5 bases). The length of the CDR3 is 14 residues. V lost 1 base to trimming and J lost 13 bases, with 14 bases between them. CDR1 and CDR2 from the germline V gene are SEHNR and FQNEAQ (reference sequence). The CDR3 nucleotides are TGTGCCAGCAGCTTAGTCGACAGTCAGGGTCCCCTCCACTTT. The encoded protein is CASSLVDSQGPLHF.

The table lists this clonotype with a few counts. The V gene is TRBV20-1, the J gene TRBJ1-4; the D gene is possibly TRBD1 (5 bases). The V gene lost 6 bases and the J gene lost 8 bases, with 16 bases spanning the gap. This CDR3 is built from 13 residues. The V gene's germline CDR1 is DFQATT and CDR2 SNEGSKA (reference sequence). CDR3 sequence (DNA): TGCAGTGCCCCATCCGGGGCGGGCGAAAAACTGTTTTTT. Its translation is CSAPSGAGEKLFF.

On this clonotype: At one boundary the junction diverges from the germline segment, which might be a read error. J is TRBJ2-7 and V is TRBV7-8; a possible D gene is TRBD2 (5 bases). The CDR3 has 13 amino acids. CDR1 is SGHVS, CDR2 FQNEAQ, per germline. The CDR3 loop reads CASGLGTSYEQYF. For the CDR3, the DNA is TGTGCCAGCGGCTTAGGAACTAGTTACGAGCAGTACTTC.

V and J are TRBV12-3 or TRBV12-4 and TRBJ2-7; D uncertain. The CDR3 length is 12 residues. V was clipped by 2 bases and J by 7 bases, with 9 bases between them. CDR3 nucleotides: TGTGCCAGCAGTTTACAATACTCAGAGCAGTACTTC. Translated, it gives CASSLQYSEQYF.

This clonotype was observed once. The V call is TRBV20-1, the J call TRBJ2-7; D is unclear. Germline V lookup: CDR1 DFQATT, CDR2 SNEGSKA (reference sequence). CDR3 length: 13 amino acids. V was pared by 3 bases and J by 4 bases, with 13 bases between. CDR3 amino acids: CSASSGPRYEQYF. In nucleotides, the CDR3 is TGCAGTGCTAGTTCTGGACCACGGTACGAGCAGTACTTC.

This clonotype was detected ten times or more. The chain carries TRBV7-9 and TRBJ1-1; no reliable D call. V lost 0 bases and J lost 0, with 8 bases in between. Germline CDR1 SEHNR, CDR2 FQNEAQ (reference sequence). The CDR3 covers 15 residues. In nucleotides, the CDR3 is TGTGCCAGCAGCTTAGCGGCAGTCATGAACACTGAAGCTTTCTTT. Translation: CASSLAAVMNTEAFF.